This TCR beta chain was captured by sequencing in a study of blood T cell repertoires in COVID-19. Study summary: Sites in the United States, Italy and Spain provided acute and convalescent COVID-19 samples.

Clones were sequenced by immunoSEQ multiplex PCR, and TCRdb holds only the in-frame ones, with some missing. The sample lists about 190,000 clones, about 82% occurring once. Participant-given clinical history determined each cohort assignment. In Cohort 3, a recovered donor had either two negative PCRs, clearance, or symptom resolution. The V end lost 4 bases, the J end lost 5 bases, and 14 bases lay between the germline ends. The germline V gene encodes CDR1 LGHDT and CDR2 YNNKEL (reference sequence). This CDR3 has 15 residues. This receptor was taken from a woman in her twenties or thirties who had recovered from COVID-19. Sequences were obtained from PBMCs or T cells enriched from blood (not recorded which). The chain employs TRBV3-1 (or the pseudogene TRBV3-2) and TRBJ2-2; a possible D gene is TRBD2 (5 bases). CDR3 bases: TGTGCCAGCAGCCGGTCTAGAGGGTCGACCGGGGAGCTGTTTTTT. Protein sequence: CASSRSRGSTGELFF.